The rows below give T cell receptor beta chains drawn from one sample of a study of memory CD8 T cells in hepatitis C reinfection. Here immunoSEQ multiplex PCR was the method, and the copy in TCRdb shows in-frame clones only, minus some. The profile covers 40,000 to 45,000 clones, with around 89% appearing a single time and 1.2% taken by the ten largest. The sample was naive CD8+ T cells sorted from blood. Receptors were obtained from a man aged 18 to 29 with hepatitis C virus infection. Both conserved end residues are trimmed from each CDR3. A D gene is named only where the DNA matches it firmly.

J,D,V,CDR3
TRBJ2-1,-,TRBV5-6,ASGLVEGVNEQF
TRBJ2-7,TRBD1,TRBV28,ASQDRGKSYEQY
TRBJ2-2,TRBD1,TRBV6-5,ASADRVIAGELF
TRBJ2-5,-,TRBV27,ASSLFGGETQY
TRBJ1-3,-,TRBV7-9,ATRQGNTIY
TRBJ2-3,TRBD2,TRBV5-6,ASSPGLAGWLSTDTQY
TRBJ2-1,-,TRBV9,ASSADSNEQF
TRBJ1-2,TRBD1,TRBV27,ASSPGQLNYGYT
TRBJ2-1,-,TRBV21-1,ASSKALRGLIWEPLCNEQF
TRBJ2-7,-,TRBV7-8,ASSPRRLKPYEQY
TRBJ2-3,-,TRBV4-1,ASSQTRGTDTQY